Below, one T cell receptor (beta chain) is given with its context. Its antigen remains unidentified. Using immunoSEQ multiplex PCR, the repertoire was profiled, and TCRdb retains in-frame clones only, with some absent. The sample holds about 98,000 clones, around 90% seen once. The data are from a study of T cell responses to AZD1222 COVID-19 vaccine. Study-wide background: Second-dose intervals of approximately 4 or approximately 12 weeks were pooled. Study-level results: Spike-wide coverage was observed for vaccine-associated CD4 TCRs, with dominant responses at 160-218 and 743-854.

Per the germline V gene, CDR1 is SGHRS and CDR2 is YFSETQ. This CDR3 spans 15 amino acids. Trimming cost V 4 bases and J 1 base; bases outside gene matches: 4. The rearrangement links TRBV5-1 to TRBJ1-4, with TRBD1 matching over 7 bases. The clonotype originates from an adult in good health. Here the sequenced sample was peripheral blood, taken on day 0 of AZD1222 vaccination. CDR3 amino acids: CASSLYRGTNEKLFF. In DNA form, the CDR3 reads TGCGCCAGCAGCCTTTACAGGGGAACTAATGAAAAACTGTTTTTT.